This T cell receptor (beta chain) was recovered during a study of blood T cells in healthy people across ages. The study, taken as a whole, reports: Greater diversity and more naive CD4+ cells were seen in long-lived donors than in aged donors.

This clonotype has at least ten counts. Its specificity is unknown. A second roughly 6 to 11 cycle PCR used barcoded and J-beta primers. Tags on each cDNA molecule came from a template-switch adaptor with 12 random nucleotides. Using its own MiXCR run on the 5' RACE reads, TCRdb lists one record per CDR3 protein. This repertoire shows under 1,000,000 distinct CDR3 sequences, about half found once; its top ten account for around a sixth. Germline V gene sequence: CDR1 MNHNY, CDR2 SVGAGI (reference sequence). The CDR3 consists of 16 residues. V was trimmed by 2 bases and J by 6 bases, leaving 18 bases between them. Peripheral blood, approximately 10 milliliters per donor, was collected.

The sequence was collected from an older man in good health. Sequencing used blood. J is TRBJ2-3 and V is TRBV6-6; tentatively, D is TRBD1 (6 bases). DNA of the CDR3: TGTGCCAGCAGTTACGGACAGACCAATTATCCTGATACGCAGTATTTT. This encodes CASSYGQTNYPDTQYF.